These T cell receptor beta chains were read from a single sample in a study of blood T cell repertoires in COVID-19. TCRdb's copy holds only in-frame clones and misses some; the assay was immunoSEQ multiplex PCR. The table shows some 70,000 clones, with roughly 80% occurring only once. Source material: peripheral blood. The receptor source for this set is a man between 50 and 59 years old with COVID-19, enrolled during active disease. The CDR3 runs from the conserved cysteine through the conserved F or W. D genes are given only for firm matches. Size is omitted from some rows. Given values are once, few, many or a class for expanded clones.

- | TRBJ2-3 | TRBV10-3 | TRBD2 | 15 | TGTGCCATCAGCGGTTTAGCGGGAGGACCAGATACGCAGTATTTT | CAISGLAGGPDTQYF
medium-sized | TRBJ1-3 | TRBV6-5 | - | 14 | TGTGCCAGCAGGGCTGAAGGCAGGGGAAACACCATATATTTT | CASRAEGRGNTIYF
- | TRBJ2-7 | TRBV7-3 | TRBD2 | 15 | TGTGCCAGCAGCCCCGGTGGTAGCGGGGCCTACGAGCAGTACTTC | CASSPGGSGAYEQYF
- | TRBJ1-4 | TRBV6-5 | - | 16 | TGTGCCAGCAGTTCGACCGGAGTTGCAACTAATGAAAAACTGTTTTTT | CASSSTGVATNEKLFF
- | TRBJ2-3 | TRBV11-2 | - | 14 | TGTGCCAGCAGCTTAACTGCCGGCACAGATACGCAGTATTTT | CASSLTAGTDTQYF
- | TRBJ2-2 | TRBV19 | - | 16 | TGTGCCAGTAGTAGGGGAGTGGGAGGCGGCACCGGGGAGCTGTTTTTT | CASSRGVGGGTGELFF
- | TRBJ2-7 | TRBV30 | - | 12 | TGTGCCTGGAGTGTCGGTATCTACGAGCAGTACTTC | CAWSVGIYEQYF
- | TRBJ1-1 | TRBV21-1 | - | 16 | TGTGCCAGCAGCATTACCGGGACAGGGAGAAGGACTGAAGCTTTCTTT | CASSITGTGRRTEAFF
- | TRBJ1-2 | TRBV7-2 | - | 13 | TGTGCCAGCAGCCCAGGCGGGGGAGGAGGCTACACCTTC | CASSPGGGGGYTF
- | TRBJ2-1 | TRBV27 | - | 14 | TGTGCCAGCATCGGTGCGGGGGCTCACAATGAGCAGTTCTTC | CASIGAGAHNEQFF
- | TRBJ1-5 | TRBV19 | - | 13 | TGTGCCAGTAGTATACTAGGAGGTCAGCCCCAGCATTTT | CASSILGGQPQHF
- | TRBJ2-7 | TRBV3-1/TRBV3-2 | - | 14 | TGTGCCAGCAGGCAAGGGAGTCGCGGAAACGAGCAGTACTTC | CASRQGSRGNEQYF
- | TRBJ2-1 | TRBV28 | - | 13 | TGTGCCAGCAGCGCCCTAGCACCCGATGAGCAGTTCTTC | CASSALAPDEQFF
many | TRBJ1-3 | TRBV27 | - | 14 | TGTGCCAGCAGCCGAAGCGGCTCTGGAAACACCATATATTTT | CASSRSGSGNTIYF
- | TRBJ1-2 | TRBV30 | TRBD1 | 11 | TGTGCCTGGATGACAGGGCATGGCTACACCTTC | CAWMTGHGYTF
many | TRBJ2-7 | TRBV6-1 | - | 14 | TGTGCCAGCAGTGAAGGCCCAGGGATCTACGAGCAGTACTTC | CASSEGPGIYEQYF
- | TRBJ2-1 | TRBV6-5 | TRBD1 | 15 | TGTGCCAGCAGTTCGCCCCCGGACAGGGACGATGAGCAGTTCTTC | CASSSPPDRDDEQFF
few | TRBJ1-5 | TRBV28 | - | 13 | TGTGCCAGCGGGGAGAATAGCAATCAGCCCCAGCATTTT | CASGENSNQPQHF
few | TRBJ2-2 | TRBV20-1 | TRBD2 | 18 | TGCAGTGCTAGTGTTTCTAGCGGGAGTATACGGAGGACCGGGGAGCTGTTTTTT | CSASVSSGSIRRTGELFF
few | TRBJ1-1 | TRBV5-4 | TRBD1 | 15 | TGTGCCAGCAGCCCACAGGGGGCGGTAAACACTGAAGCTTTCTTT | CASSPQGAVNTEAFF
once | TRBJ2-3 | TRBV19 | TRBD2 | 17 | TGTGCCAGTAGTATAAATTTACTAGCGGCCTTCACAGATACGCAGTATTTT | CASSINLLAAFTDTQYF
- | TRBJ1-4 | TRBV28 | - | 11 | TGTGCCAGCAGTGAACGCGCAAAACTGTTTTTT | CASSERAKLFF
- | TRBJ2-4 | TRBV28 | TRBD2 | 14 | TGTGCCAGCAGTCCAAGCGGGGTCCAAAACATTCAGTACTTC | CASSPSGVQNIQYF
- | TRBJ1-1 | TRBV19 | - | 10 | TGTGCCAGCCGGGGTTCTGAAGCTTTCTTT | CASRGSEAFF
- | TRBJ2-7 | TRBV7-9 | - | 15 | TGTGCCAGCAGCTTTTCCCCGGCGGCAGGGAACGAGCAGTACTTC | CASSFSPAAGNEQYF
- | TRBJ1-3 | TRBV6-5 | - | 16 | TGTGCCAGCAGTTACTCGGACACCTCCTCTGGAAACACCATATATTTT | CASSYSDTSSGNTIYF
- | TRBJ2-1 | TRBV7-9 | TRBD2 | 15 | TGTGCCAGCAGCCCGACTAGCGGAGCTGGGCCTGAGCAGTTCTTC | CASSPTSGAGPEQFF
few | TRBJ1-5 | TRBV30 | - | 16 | TGTGCCTGGAGTGTACTTGGGGGGATTCGCAATCAGCCCCAGCATTTT | CAWSVLGGIRNQPQHF
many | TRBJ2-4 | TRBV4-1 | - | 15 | TGCGCCAGCGGAGAACAGGGTGCGGGAGCCGGCATTCAGTACTTC | CASGEQGAGAGIQYF
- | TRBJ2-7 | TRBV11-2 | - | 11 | TGTGCCAGCAGCTTAGACTCCGAGCAGTACTTC | CASSLDSEQYF
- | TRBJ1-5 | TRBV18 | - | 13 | TGTGCCAGCTCAACAACAGGGATGCAGCCCCAGCATTTT | CASSTTGMQPQHF
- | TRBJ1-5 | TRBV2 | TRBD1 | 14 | TGTGCCAGCAGTCAGGACAGGGGGCGGCAGCCCCAGCATTTT | CASSQDRGRQPQHF
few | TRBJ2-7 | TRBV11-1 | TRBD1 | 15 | TGTGCCAGCAGCTTAGAGGGGACAGGACTTTACGAGCAGTACTTC | CASSLEGTGLYEQYF
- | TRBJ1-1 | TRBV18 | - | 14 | TGTGCCAGCTCACCGGGGAGGGATTCCACTGAAGCTTTCTTT | CASSPGRDSTEAFF
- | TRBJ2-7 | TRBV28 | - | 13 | TGTGCCAGCAGTTTATCCGGGGTGTACGAGCAGTACTTC | CASSLSGVYEQYF
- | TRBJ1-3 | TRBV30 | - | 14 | TGTGCCTGGAGTGTAGGAGGTTGGGGGGGCACCATATATTTT | CAWSVGGWGGTIYF
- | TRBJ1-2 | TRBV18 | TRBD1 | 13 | TGTGCCAGCTCATTACAGGGGGCCAATGGCTACACCTTC | CASSLQGANGYTF
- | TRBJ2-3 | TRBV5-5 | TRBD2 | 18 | TGTGCCAGCAGCTTAATGTTTCGGGGCGGGAGGGACACAGATACGCAGTATTTT | CASSLMFRGGRDTDTQYF
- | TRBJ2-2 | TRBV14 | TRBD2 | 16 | TGTGCCAGCAGCACGAGGACTAGCGGGACCGGCGGGGAGCTGTTTTTT | CASSTRTSGTGGELFF
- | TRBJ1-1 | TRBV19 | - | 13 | TGTGCCAGTAGGACACCCAGCAACCCTGAAGCTTTCTTT | CASRTPSNPEAFF
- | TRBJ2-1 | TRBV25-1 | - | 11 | TGTGCCAGCAGTTTTGGAGATGAGCAGTTCTTC | CASSFGDEQFF
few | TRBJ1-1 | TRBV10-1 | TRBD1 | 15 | TGCGCCAGCAGTGGGGGGACAGGGACGACCACTGAAGCTTTCTTT | CASSGGTGTTTEAFF
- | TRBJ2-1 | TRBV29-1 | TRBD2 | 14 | TGCAGCGTTGTCCCTGCTAGCGGGCCCCATGAGCAGTTCTTC | CSVVPASGPHEQFF
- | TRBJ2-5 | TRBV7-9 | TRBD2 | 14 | TGTGCCAGCAGGTCCGGACTAGCGACGGAGACCCAGTACTTC | CASRSGLATETQYF
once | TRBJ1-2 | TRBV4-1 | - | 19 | TGCGCCAGCAGCCAAGATGGCGGTTGGCGCGGCAAAAAGGGGTATGGCTACACCTTC | CASSQDGGWRGKKGYGYTF
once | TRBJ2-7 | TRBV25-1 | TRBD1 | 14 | TGTGCCAGCACCCAGACAGGGGGTACCTACGAGCAGTACTTC | CASTQTGGTYEQYF
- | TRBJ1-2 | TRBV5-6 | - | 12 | TGTGCCAGCAGCCAGGGTTTCTATGGCTACACCTTC | CASSQGFYGYTF